This T cell receptor (beta chain) was sequenced in a study of shared clonotypes between healthy human individuals (dated by TCRdb to about 2020). About the investigation overall: A couple of women and a few men aged 18 to 49 years were included in the cohort. To increase sequencing depth and limit assay-specific biases, TCR repertoire library preparation and sequencing were carried out by different laboratories using diverse techniques. Between about 0.94 and 10 billion PBMCs per donor were obtained by leukapheresis. To estimate repertoire size and how much clonotypes are shared between individuals, the study performed deep sequencing of blood TCR repertoires from about five healthy adults. The paper as a whole reports these results and caveats: The genetic and exposure-history diversity represented was limited by the small number of donors. Sampling was restricted to blood, and TCR repertoires in tissues likely differ from the TCR repertoires found in blood. Pairwise subsampling indicated that sequencing depth was expected to affect the degree of clonotype sharing among donors.

Donors were healthy HIV-negative adults with no recently reported acute infections or vaccinations. Every donor was a Caucasian adult residing in Nashville, Tennessee, USA. For unsorted samples, tens of millions of PBMCs were counted, and genomic DNA was extracted using the QIAamp DNA Blood Mini kit. After blood collection by leukapheresis, PBMCs were isolated using Ficoll-Histopaque density gradient centrifugation and then cryopreserved in the vapor phase of liquid nitrogen. To note about this clone: The antigen it binds to is not known. Nothing much larger sits one base from this clone, and base qualities are not available.

Using the deep immunoSEQ assay, multiplex PCR amplified TCR CDR3 regions from genomic DNA. Extracted genomic DNA from each cell subset was spread evenly across all wells of several immunoSEQ 96-well plates, with each plate serving as a replicate. For unsorted PBMC, each replicate PCR was loaded with approximately 300 ng genomic DNA, equivalent to about 30,000 T cell genomes. Ten immunoSEQ deep assay plates were used to sequence unsorted PBMC genomic DNA. Purified libraries were measured with a Qubit 3.0 fluorometer, size-checked on a Bioanalyzer 2100, and measured again with the KAPA Library Quantification kit. Each immunoSEQ 96-well plate was sequenced on its own single-read 150-cycle Illumina NextSeq 550 flow cell. Processing in the source paper ran as follows. Because the immunoSEQ output included only junctional sequences and no quality scores, the filtering could not be the same as the filtering used for full-length reads. To assign V/J genes and CDR3, sequences were annotated using PyIR, a Python wrapper for IgBLAST v1.9, with IMGT germline references. Reads with weak V/J assignments (E-value above 1e-6), missing CDR3, stop codons, out-of-frame junctions, or ambiguous translated residues were removed. V3J clonotypes were defined as sequences sharing an identical inferred V gene, J gene, and CDR3 amino acid sequence. Percentage overlap between repertoires was calculated by dividing the number of shared unique clonotypes by the size of the smaller repertoire. Three approaches were used to assess repertoire richness: RTK rarefaction, the Chao1 estimator, and Recon v2.1 estimates of unobserved clonotypes. TCRdb provides this immuneACCESS table in a form limited to in-frame rearrangements. Some clones are lacking; in checked studies, under half of them reflect an unresolved V gene, and why the rest are absent is not known. V, J and clone size are taken as reported in that table, and D and trimming were inferred from the DNA itself. The sample records about half a million clones, over 70% of which are singletons. Jointly, the top ten make up approximately 12% of the sample.

V is reduced by 5 bases and J by 8 bases, leaving a spacing of 17 bases between them. The germline V gene sets CDR1 to SGHAT and CDR2 to FQNNGV. Inclusive of the bounding cysteine and phenylalanine, the CDR3 is 14 residues long. Left in the record is the CDR3 DNA by itself, 42 bases read in frame from the first base. The clonotype originates from a woman in her thirties or forties in good health. Some clones in this sample may be carry-over from other donors' samples. Material for sequencing was PBMCs. The chain is encoded by TRBV11-2 joined to TRBJ2-3, with TRBD2 tentatively as D gene (5 bases match). The DNA sequence follows: TGTGCCAGCAGCCTGACGACATTGGGGAGTACGCAGTATTTT. The translation is CASSLTTLGSTQYF. The CDR3 plus the reference TRBV11-2 and TRBJ2-3 genes for the other parts give the full variable domain: EAGVAQSPRYKIIEKRQSVAFWCNPISGHATLYWYQQILGQGPKLLIQFQNNGVVDDSQLPKDRFSAERLKGVDSTLKIQPAKLEDSAVYLCASSLTTLGSTQYFGPGTRLTVL.